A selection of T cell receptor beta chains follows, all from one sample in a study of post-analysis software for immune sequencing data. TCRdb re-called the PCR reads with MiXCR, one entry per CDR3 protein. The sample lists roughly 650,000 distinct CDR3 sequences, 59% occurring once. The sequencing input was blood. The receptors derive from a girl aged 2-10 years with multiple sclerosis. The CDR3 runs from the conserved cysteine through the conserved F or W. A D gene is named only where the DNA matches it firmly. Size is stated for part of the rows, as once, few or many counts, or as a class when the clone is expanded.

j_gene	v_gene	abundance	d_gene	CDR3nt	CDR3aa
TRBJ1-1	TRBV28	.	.	TGTGCCAGCAGTTTATCCCACCCAAACACTGAAGCTTTCTTT	CASSLSHPNTEAFF
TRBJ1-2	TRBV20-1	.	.	TGCAGTGCTAGAGACCCCGACAGCGTCTTCGATGGCTACACCTTC	CSARDPDSVFDGYTF
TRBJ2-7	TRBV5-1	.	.	TGCGCCAGCAGCTTGGGACTTGGCGGAGACTACGAGCAGTACTTC	CASSLGLGGDYEQYF
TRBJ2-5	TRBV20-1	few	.	TGCAGTGCTAGAGATAGAGAAGAGACCCAGTACTTC	CSARDREETQYF
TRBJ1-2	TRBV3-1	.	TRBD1	TGTGCCAGCAGCCAAGATAGCGGACAGGTATCTTCTGCTAACTATGGCTACACCTTC	CASSQDSGQVSSANYGYTF
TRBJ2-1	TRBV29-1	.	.	TGCAGCGTGAAGGACGGATTCCACTTGGATGAGCAGTTCTTC	CSVKDGFHLDEQFF
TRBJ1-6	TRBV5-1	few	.	TGCGCCAGCAGCCCGGGGGTGCAGGGCGCGAGTTCACCCCTCCACTTT	CASSPGVQGASSPLHF
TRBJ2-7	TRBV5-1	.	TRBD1	TGCGCCAGCAGCTACCGGGACAGCTCCTACGAGCAGTACTTC	CASSYRDSSYEQYF
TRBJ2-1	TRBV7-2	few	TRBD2	TGTGCCAGCAGTCTACGCCGGACTAGCGGGAGGTCATACAATGAGCAGTTCTTC	CASSLRRTSGRSYNEQFF
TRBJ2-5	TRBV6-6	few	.	TGTGCCAGCAGTTACGAGGACGGAGCCAAGAGAACCCAGTACTTC	CASSYEDGAKRTQYF
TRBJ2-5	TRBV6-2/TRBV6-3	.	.	TGTGCCAGCAGTCCCCGGACAACATACCCGCAAGAGACCCAGTACTTC	CASSPRTTYPQETQYF
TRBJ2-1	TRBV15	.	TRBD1	TGTGCCACCAGCAGAGACACGGGACAGGGCTACAATGAGCAGTTCTTC	CATSRDTGQGYNEQFF
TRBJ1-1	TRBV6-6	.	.	TGTGCCGTGGGGAAGGGTATTTACACTGAAGCTTTCTTT	CAVGKGIYTEAFF
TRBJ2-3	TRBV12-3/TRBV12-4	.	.	TGTGCCAGCAGTCTTTCACAGGGAGGTACGCAGTATTTT	CASSLSQGGTQYF
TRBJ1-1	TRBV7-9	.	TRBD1	TGTGCCAGCACCAACCGGGACAGGGGAACTGAAGCTTTCTTT	CASTNRDRGTEAFF
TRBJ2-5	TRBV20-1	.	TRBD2	TGCAGTGCTAGAGCCGGGACTAGCTGGCAGACCCAGTACTTC	CSARAGTSWQTQYF